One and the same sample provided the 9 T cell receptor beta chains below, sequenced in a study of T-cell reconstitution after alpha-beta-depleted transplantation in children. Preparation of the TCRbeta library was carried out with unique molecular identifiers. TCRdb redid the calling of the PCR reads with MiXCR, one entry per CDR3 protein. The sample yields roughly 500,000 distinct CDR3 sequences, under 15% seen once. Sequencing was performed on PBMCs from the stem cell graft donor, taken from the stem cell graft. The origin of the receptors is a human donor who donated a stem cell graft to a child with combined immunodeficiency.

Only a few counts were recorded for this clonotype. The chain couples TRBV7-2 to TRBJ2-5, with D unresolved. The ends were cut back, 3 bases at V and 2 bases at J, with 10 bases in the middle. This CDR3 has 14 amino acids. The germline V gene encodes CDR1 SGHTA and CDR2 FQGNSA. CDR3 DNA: TGTGCCAGCAGCTTTGGCGGAAGACAAGAGACCCAGTACTTC. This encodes CASSFGGRQETQYF.

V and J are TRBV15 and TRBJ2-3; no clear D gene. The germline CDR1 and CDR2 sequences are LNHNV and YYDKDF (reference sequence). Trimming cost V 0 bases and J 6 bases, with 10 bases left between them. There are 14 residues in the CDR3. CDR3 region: CATSRDRVGDTQYF. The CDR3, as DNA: TGTGCCACCAGCAGAGATAGGGTGGGGGATACGCAGTATTTT.

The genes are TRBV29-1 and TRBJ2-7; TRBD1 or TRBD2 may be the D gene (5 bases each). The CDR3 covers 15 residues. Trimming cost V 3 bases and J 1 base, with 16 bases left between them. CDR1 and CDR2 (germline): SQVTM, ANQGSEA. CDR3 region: CSVDVSGTNSYEQYF. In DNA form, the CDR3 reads TGCAGCGTTGATGTATCCGGGACGAATTCCTACGAGCAGTACTTC.

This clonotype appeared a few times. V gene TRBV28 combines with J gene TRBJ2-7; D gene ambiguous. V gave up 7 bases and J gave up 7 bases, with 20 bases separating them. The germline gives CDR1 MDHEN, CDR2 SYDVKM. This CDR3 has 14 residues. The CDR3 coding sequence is TGTGCCAGCATCGATTTTTACCTTCCTACGGAGCAGTACTTC. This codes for CASIDFYLPTEQYF.

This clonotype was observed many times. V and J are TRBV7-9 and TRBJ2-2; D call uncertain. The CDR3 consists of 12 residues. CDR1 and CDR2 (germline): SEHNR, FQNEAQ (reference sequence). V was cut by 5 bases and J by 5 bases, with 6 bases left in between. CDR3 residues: CASSDTTGELFF. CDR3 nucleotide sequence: TGTGCCAGCAGCGACACAACCGGGGAGCTGTTTTTT.

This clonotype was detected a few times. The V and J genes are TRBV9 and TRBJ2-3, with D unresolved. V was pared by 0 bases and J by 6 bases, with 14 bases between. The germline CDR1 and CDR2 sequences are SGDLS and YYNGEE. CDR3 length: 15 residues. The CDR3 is CASSVGSTTVDTQYF. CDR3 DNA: TGTGCCAGCAGCGTAGGGTCTACCACTGTTGATACGCAGTATTTT.

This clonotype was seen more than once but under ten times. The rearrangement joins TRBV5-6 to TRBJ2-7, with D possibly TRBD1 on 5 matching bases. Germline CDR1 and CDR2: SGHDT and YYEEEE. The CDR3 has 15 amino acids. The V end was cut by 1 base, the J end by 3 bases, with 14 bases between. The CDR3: CASSLFSTGRYEQYF. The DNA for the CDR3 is TGTGCCAGCAGCTTGTTCTCTACAGGACGCTACGAGCAGTACTTC. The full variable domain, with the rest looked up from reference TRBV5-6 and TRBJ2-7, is DAGVTQSPTHLIKTRGQQVTLRCSPKSGHDTVSWYQQALGQGPQFIFQYYEEEERQRGNFPDRFSGHQFPNYSSELNVNALLLGDSALYLCASSLFSTGRYEQYFGPGTRLTVT.

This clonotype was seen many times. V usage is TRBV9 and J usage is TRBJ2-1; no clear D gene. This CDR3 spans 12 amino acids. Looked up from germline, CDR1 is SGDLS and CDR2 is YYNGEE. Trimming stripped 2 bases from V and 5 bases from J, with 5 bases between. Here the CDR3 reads CASSVRNNEQFF. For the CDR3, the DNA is TGTGCCAGCAGCGTGAGGAACAATGAGCAGTTCTTC. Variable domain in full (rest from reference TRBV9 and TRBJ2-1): DSGVTQTPKHLITATGQRVTLRCSPRSGDLSVYWYQQSLDQGLQFLIQYYNGEERAKGNILERFSAQQFPDLHSELNLSSLELGDSALYFCASSVRNNEQFFGPGTRLTVL.

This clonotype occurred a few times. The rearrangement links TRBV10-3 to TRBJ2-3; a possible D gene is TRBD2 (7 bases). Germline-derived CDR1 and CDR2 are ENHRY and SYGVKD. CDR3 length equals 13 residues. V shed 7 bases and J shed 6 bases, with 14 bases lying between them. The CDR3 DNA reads TGTGCCATCAACGGGGGGCGGAAGGATACGCAGTATTTT. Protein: CAINGGRKDTQYF.